Listed here is a single T cell receptor beta chain. The antigen is not known. Assay: immunoSEQ multiplex PCR; the TCRdb copy retains only in-frame clones and omits some. This sample carries roughly 80,000 clones, 70% to 90% of them seen once, and the ten largest clones take around 2%. On cycle 4 day 1 and cycle 7 day 1, as well as at baseline, blood was sampled. The germline V and J ends were trimmed by 6 bases and 5 bases, with 7 bases remaining between them. Germline lookup yields CDR1 MGHDK and CDR2 SYGVNS. There are 11 residues in the CDR3. The sample originates from a study of OX40 agonist ivuxolimab in advanced cancers. At the level of the study: Mean age approximately 66 years, range about 23 to 85; 82.7% male. Study-wide results and caveats: Average numbers of expanded clones were greater in CD8+ T cells than in CD4+. Expanded peripheral T-cell antigen specificity went undetermined.

The sequence was obtained from an adult with an advanced solid tumor such as melanoma, head and neck, liver or kidney cancer. Sequenced material: CD4+ or CD8+ T cells sorted from blood, taken in a trial of the OX40 agonist ivuxolimab. The chain is built from TRBV25-1 and TRBJ2-5; D remains ambiguous. The DNA of the CDR3 is TGTGCCAGCAGCGTTATGGAGACCCAGTACTTC. Translated, it gives CASSVMETQYF.